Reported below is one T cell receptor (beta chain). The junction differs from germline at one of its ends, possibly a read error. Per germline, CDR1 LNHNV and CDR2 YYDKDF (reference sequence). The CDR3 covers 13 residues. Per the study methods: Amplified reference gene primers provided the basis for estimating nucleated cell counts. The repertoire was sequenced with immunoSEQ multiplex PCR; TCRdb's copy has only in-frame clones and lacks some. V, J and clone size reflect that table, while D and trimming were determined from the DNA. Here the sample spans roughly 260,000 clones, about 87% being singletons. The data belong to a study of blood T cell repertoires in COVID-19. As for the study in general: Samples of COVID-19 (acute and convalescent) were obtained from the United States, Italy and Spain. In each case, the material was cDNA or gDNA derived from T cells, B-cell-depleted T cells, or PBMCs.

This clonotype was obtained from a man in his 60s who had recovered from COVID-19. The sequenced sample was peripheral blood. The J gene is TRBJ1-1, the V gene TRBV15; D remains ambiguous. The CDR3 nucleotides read TGTGCCACCAGCCCTAAAGTGAATACTGAAGCTTTCTTT. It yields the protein CATSPKVNTEAFF.